These T cell receptor beta chains were read from a single sample in a study of graft-versus-host responses after intestinal transplantation. Assay used: immunoSEQ multiplex PCR; TCRdb lists only in-frame clones, some missing. The table includes about 29,000 clones, about three quarters detected once. The material sequenced was ileum tissue, taken 98 days after intestinal transplantation. Receptors were obtained from a human patient who received an intestinal transplant, so some T cells may come from the graft donor. Both conserved end residues are part of each CDR3. A D gene is named only where the DNA matches it firmly. Size is stated for part of the rows, as once, few or many counts, or as a class when the clone is expanded.

clone_size: NA
v_call: TRBV27
d_call: TRBD1
j_call: TRBJ1-2
cdr3_nt: TGTGCCAGCAGTTCTGGACAGGGGAACTATGGCTACACCTTC
cdr3_aa: CASSSGQGNYGYTF

clone_size: NA
v_call: TRBV7-9
d_call: TRBD2
j_call: TRBJ2-1
cdr3_nt: TGTGCCAGCAGCTTATTCTGGCGGGGGGGCCGAAATGAGCAGTTCTTC
cdr3_aa: CASSLFWRGGRNEQFF

clone_size: NA
v_call: TRBV7-6
d_call: NA
j_call: TRBJ2-5
cdr3_nt: TGTGCCAGCAGCCCTGCGGTTGGGGGCCGGGAGACCCAGTACTTC
cdr3_aa: CASSPAVGGRETQYF

clone_size: NA
v_call: TRBV28
d_call: NA
j_call: TRBJ2-7
cdr3_nt: TGTGCCAGCAATCCCGCCCCGAGGGGGGAGCAGTACTTC
cdr3_aa: CASNPAPRGEQYF

clone_size: NA
v_call: TRBV6-1
d_call: NA
j_call: TRBJ2-3
cdr3_nt: TGTGCCAGCAGGGGACCCACAGATACGCAGTATTTT
cdr3_aa: CASRGPTDTQYF

clone_size: NA
v_call: TRBV5-6
d_call: TRBD1
j_call: TRBJ2-4
cdr3_nt: TGTGCCAGCAGCTGGACAGGGGCCAAAAACATTCAGTACTTC
cdr3_aa: CASSWTGAKNIQYF

clone_size: NA
v_call: TRBV6-1
d_call: TRBD1
j_call: TRBJ1-2
cdr3_nt: TGTGCCAGCAGTGAGAATCGGACTAGACAGGGATGGAACTATGGCTACACCTTC
cdr3_aa: CASSENRTRQGWNYGYTF

clone_size: NA
v_call: TRBV19
d_call: TRBD1
j_call: TRBJ2-4
cdr3_nt: TGTGCCAGTAGTGCCTGGACAGGGGGCACCCAAAACATTCAGTACTTC
cdr3_aa: CASSAWTGGTQNIQYF

clone_size: once
v_call: TRBV6-5
d_call: TRBD1
j_call: TRBJ2-7
cdr3_nt: TGTGCCAGCAGTCTCTGGGACAGGGGGAACGAGCAGTACTTC
cdr3_aa: CASSLWDRGNEQYF

clone_size: NA
v_call: TRBV5-1
d_call: NA
j_call: TRBJ2-5
cdr3_nt: TGCGCCAGCAGCTCCTCACTAGAGAGAGAGACCCAGTACTTC
cdr3_aa: CASSSSLERETQYF

clone_size: NA
v_call: TRBV5-1
d_call: TRBD1
j_call: TRBJ2-7
cdr3_nt: TGCGCCAGCAGCAGCACGCCGGGACAGGGTTTGTACGAGCAGTACTTC
cdr3_aa: CASSSTPGQGLYEQYF

clone_size: few
v_call: TRBV21-1
d_call: NA
j_call: TRBJ1-6
cdr3_nt: TGTGCCAGCCGGGGGACTCCTAGCTCCTATAATTCACCCCTCCACTTT
cdr3_aa: CASRGTPSSYNSPLHF

clone_size: NA
v_call: TRBV6-5
d_call: TRBD1
j_call: TRBJ1-2
cdr3_nt: TGTGCCAGCAGAACAACAGGGGACCGAGGCTACACCTTC
cdr3_aa: CASRTTGDRGYTF

clone_size: NA
v_call: TRBV4-2
d_call: TRBD1
j_call: TRBJ1-2
cdr3_nt: TGTGCCAGCAGCCAAGATGGATTCCGACAGGGAGCCTATGGCTACACCTTC
cdr3_aa: CASSQDGFRQGAYGYTF

clone_size: few
v_call: TRBV9
d_call: NA
j_call: TRBJ2-3
cdr3_nt: TGTGCCAGCAGCGACAGGTCCTACACAGATACGCAGTATTTT
cdr3_aa: CASSDRSYTDTQYF

clone_size: NA
v_call: TRBV20-1
d_call: NA
j_call: TRBJ2-5
cdr3_nt: TGCAGTGCTATAGTAACCGCCCAGTACTTC
cdr3_aa: CSAIVTAQYF

clone_size: once
v_call: TRBV6-4
d_call: NA
j_call: TRBJ2-5
cdr3_nt: TGTGCCAGCAGCGACCCTCATTCGGGGCGAAAGACCCAGTACTTC
cdr3_aa: CASSDPHSGRKTQYF

clone_size: NA
v_call: TRBV5-1
d_call: TRBD2
j_call: TRBJ2-2
cdr3_nt: TGCGCCAGCAGCTTCCCTACTAGCGCGAACACCGGGGAGCTGTTTTTT
cdr3_aa: CASSFPTSANTGELFF

clone_size: NA
v_call: TRBV2
d_call: NA
j_call: TRBJ1-6
cdr3_nt: TGTGCCATCTCAACAGGGAGGGGGGGGTATAATTCACCCCTCCACTTT
cdr3_aa: CAISTGRGGYNSPLHF

clone_size: NA
v_call: TRBV4-1
d_call: NA
j_call: TRBJ2-1
cdr3_nt: TGCGCCAGCAGCCAAGTGGGGAATGAGCAGTTCTTC
cdr3_aa: CASSQVGNEQFF

clone_size: few
v_call: TRBV5-4
d_call: NA
j_call: TRBJ2-7
cdr3_nt: TGTGCCAGCAGCTTGAATCGGGGGCTGAACGAGCAGTACTTC
cdr3_aa: CASSLNRGLNEQYF

clone_size: few
v_call: TRBV4-1
d_call: NA
j_call: TRBJ1-5
cdr3_nt: TGCGCCAGCAGCCAAGAGGCAGGGTGGCAGCCCCAGCATTTT
cdr3_aa: CASSQEAGWQPQHF

clone_size: NA
v_call: TRBV13
d_call: NA
j_call: TRBJ2-6
cdr3_nt: TGTGCCAGCAGCTTAGGCTCTTATCCTGGGGCCAACGTCCTGACTTTC
cdr3_aa: CASSLGSYPGANVLTF

clone_size: NA
v_call: TRBV7-9
d_call: NA
j_call: TRBJ2-5
cdr3_nt: TGTGCCAGCAGCTCGCCTAGGGGGGGGGAGACCCAGTACTTC
cdr3_aa: CASSSPRGGETQYF

clone_size: NA
v_call: TRBV6-1
d_call: NA
j_call: TRBJ2-7
cdr3_nt: TGTGCCAGCAGTGTGGGATACTCCTACGAGCAGTACTTC
cdr3_aa: CASSVGYSYEQYF

clone_size: NA
v_call: TRBV2
d_call: NA
j_call: TRBJ2-1
cdr3_nt: TGTGCCAGCACCCGCTGGGCCTACAATGAGCAGTTCTTC
cdr3_aa: CASTRWAYNEQFF

clone_size: NA
v_call: TRBV4-2
d_call: NA
j_call: TRBJ1-6
cdr3_nt: TGTGCCAGCAGCCAAGATTTAACGGCCCTCATTTCACCCCTCCACTTT
cdr3_aa: CASSQDLTALISPLHF

clone_size: NA
v_call: TRBV7-8
d_call: NA
j_call: TRBJ1-6
cdr3_nt: TGTGCCAGCAGCTTTTCTCGCAGTGGCAGGACACCCCTCCACTTT
cdr3_aa: CASSFSRSGRTPLHF